The 29 T cell receptor beta chains given below trace back to one sample, sequenced in a study of cytomegalovirus exposure and HLA in healthy donors. Data came from immunoSEQ multiplex PCR; TCRdb stores just in-frame clones and leaves some out. This table has fewer than 150,000 clones, around four fifths appearing once. The sequenced sample consisted of PBMCs. The receptor set was obtained from a man aged 25 to 45 in good health and CMV-seropositive.

The chain couples TRBV6-4 to TRBJ2-1; 7 nucleotides align to TRBD2. The CDR3 consists of 15 residues. Germline V gives CDR1 MRHNA, CDR2 SNTAGT. V was clipped by 6 bases and J by 8 bases; unmatched bases: 13. In DNA, the CDR3 is TGTGCCAGCAGCCCTGGACTAGGAGGCCCCGATGAGCAGTTCTTC. Protein sequence: CASSPGLGGPDEQFF.

This chain joins TRBV7-6 and TRBJ2-1; D may be TRBD2 (5 bases). With 7 bases removed from V and 6 bases from J, the gap between germline ends came to 19 bases. The germline V gene has CDR1 SGHVS and CDR2 FNYEAQ. There are 15 residues in the CDR3. This chain's CDR3 is CASTRMDFSGNEQFF. The CDR3 coding sequence is TGTGCCAGCACCCGGATGGACTTTTCAGGCAATGAGCAGTTCTTC.

The chain combines TRBV4-1 with TRBJ2-3; D perhaps matches TRBD2 (6 bases). Trimming cost V 4 bases and J 6 bases, with 17 bases left between them. This CDR3 spans 15 amino acids. From germline, CDR1 is MGHRA and CDR2 YSYEKL. CDR3 nucleotide sequence: TGCGCCAGCAGCCCAGAGGAGGGGCGGGTGGATACGCAGTATTTT. As protein: CASSPEEGRVDTQYF.

In the case of this clone: The junction does not match germline at one end; this may be a read error. The gene calls are TRBV6-5 and TRBJ2-7; 8 nucleotides match TRBD1. Germline V gene data show CDR1 as MNHEY and CDR2 as SVGAGI. The length of the CDR3 is 12 residues. The CDR3 sequence: CASSYHPGGEHF. DNA of the CDR3: TGTGCCAGCAGTTACCACCCAGGGGGCGAACACTTC.

The genes are TRBV15 and TRBJ2-1, with TRBD2 identical over 11 bases. The germline V gene encodes CDR1 LNHNV and CDR2 YYDKDF (reference sequence). The length of the CDR3 is 18 residues. V was pared by 0 bases and J by 4 bases, with 8 bases of the junction left unmatched. The CDR3 here is CATSRDGTSGGLYNEQFF. DNA of the CDR3: TGTGCCACCAGCAGAGATGGAACTAGCGGGGGCCTATACAATGAGCAGTTCTTC.

The chain recombines TRBV18 with TRBJ1-3; D not resolved. The germline gives CDR1 KGHSH, CDR2 LQKENI. CDR3 size: 13 residues. The ends were cut back, 6 bases at V and 2 bases at J, with 8 bases in the middle. The CDR3 DNA follows: TGTGCCAGCTCGACCGGGGCTGGAAACACCATATATTTT. Its protein product is CASSTGAGNTIYF.

The chain carries TRBV5-1 and TRBJ1-1, with TRBD1 identical over 11 bases. The CDR3 extends over 17 amino acids. Looked up from germline, CDR1 is SGHRS and CDR2 is YFSETQ. Trimming cost V 3 bases and J 1 base; bases outside gene matches: 8. The CDR3 DNA follows: TGCGCCAGCAGCTGGATCGGACAGGGGGCGACGAACACTGAAGCTTTCTTT. Translation: CASSWIGQGATNTEAFF. Variable domain in full (rest from reference TRBV5-1 and TRBJ1-1): KAGVTQTPRYLIKTRGQQVTLSCSPISGHRSVSWYQQTPGQGLQFLFEYFSETQRNKGNFPGRFSGRQFSNSRSEMNVSTLELGDSALYLCASSWIGQGATNTEAFFGQGTRLTVV.

This clone was counted ten times or more. This chain uses TRBV18 with TRBJ2-1; 11 nucleotides line up with TRBD2. Per the germline V gene, CDR1 is KGHSH and CDR2 is LQKENI. The CDR3 sequence is 16 residues long. The junction had 7 bases not matched to a gene; V was cut back by 3 bases and J by 6 bases. CDR3 nucleotide sequence: TGTGCCAGCTCACCCCAAACTAGCGGGAGCTCCAATGAGCAGTTCTTC. Amino acids: CASSPQTSGSSNEQFF.

This chain links TRBV7-8 with TRBJ2-2; D remains unclear. The CDR3 extends over 15 amino acids. The V end lost 5 bases, the J end lost 1 base, and 11 bases lay between the germline ends. CDR1 and CDR2 from the germline V gene are SGHVS and FQNEAQ. The CDR3 protein is CASSPQPGNTGELFF. CDR3 DNA sequence: TGTGCCAGCAGCCCACAGCCAGGGAACACCGGGGAGCTGTTTTTT. Supplemented by reference TRBV7-8 and TRBJ2-2, the full variable domain reads GAGVSQSPRYKVAKRGQDVALRCDPISGHVSLFWYQQALGQGPEFLTYFQNEAQLDKSGLPSDRFFAERPEGSVSTLKIQRTQQEDSAVYLCASSPQPGNTGELFFGEGSRLTVL.

This clone was seen only a few times. This chain joins TRBV5-1 and TRBJ1-2; D is unclear. Looked up from germline, CDR1 is SGHRS and CDR2 is YFSETQ. V dropped 3 bases and J dropped 4 bases, with 13 bases sitting between them. CDR3 size: 14 residues. This CDR3 reads CASSSAGIPYGYTF. CDR3 DNA sequence: TGCGCCAGCAGCTCTGCAGGAATTCCCTATGGCTACACCTTC.

This chain connects TRBV18 to TRBJ2-1; 9 bases are a match to TRBD2. This CDR3 comprises 15 residues. J gave up 6 bases and V 2 bases, and 5 bases lay outside the gene matches. Germline CDR1 is KGHSH and CDR2 is LQKENI. The CDR3 coding sequence is TGTGCCAGCTCACCAGCTGCGGGGGGGCTCAATGAGCAGTTCTTC. Translating it yields CASSPAAGGLNEQFF.

The rearrangement uses TRBV9 and TRBJ1-1, with 7 bases lining up with TRBD1. Germline-derived CDR1 and CDR2 are SGDLS and YYNGEE. With 2 bases clipped from V and 7 bases from J, the junction kept 11 bases outside the gene matches. The CDR3 loop spans 15 amino acids. The CDR3 DNA reads as TGTGCCAGCAGCGTGGAGGGGGCTAGCCTTAGTGAAGCTTTCTTT. Its protein is CASSVEGASLSEAFF.

The CDR3 loop reads CASREGLAGLGTDTQYF. The CDR3 region has the DNA TGTGCCAGCAGGGAGGGACTAGCAGGGTTGGGCACAGATACGCAGTATTTT. This chain uses TRBV28 with TRBJ2-3; 9 bases line up with TRBD2. The CDR3 has 17 residues. The germline gives CDR1 MDHEN, CDR2 SYDVKM. V shed 6 bases and J 1 base; nucleotides not matched to a gene: 11.

This clone was picked up a small number of times. The chain joins TRBV9 to TRBJ2-5; a possible D gene is TRBD2 (5 bases). From germline, CDR1 is SGDLS and CDR2 YYNGEE. The CDR3 loop spans 14 amino acids. Between the trimmed V and J ends, which lost 4 bases and 5 bases, there was a span of 15 bases. CDR3: CASSSHGLGETQYF. In nucleotides, the CDR3 is TGTGCCAGCAGCTCCCATGGACTTGGGGAGACCCAGTACTTC.

As for this clone: Other DNA sequences in the sample encode the same CDR3. The V gene is TRBV6-6, the J gene TRBJ2-7; 9 bases match TRBD2. CDR1 is MNHNY and CDR2 is SVGAGI in the germline V gene (reference sequence). CDR3 length equals 15 residues. Trimming removed 0 bases from V and 0 bases from J; junction bases left unmatched: 0. The CDR3 spells CASSYSSGSSYEQYF. CDR3 nucleotide sequence: TGTGCCAGCAGTTACTCTAGCGGGAGCTCCTACGAGCAGTACTTC.

This clone has a handful of counts. The V gene is TRBV25-1, the J gene TRBJ1-6; 8 nucleotides line up with TRBD1. The V gene end was trimmed by 4 bases and the J gene end by 9 bases; junction bases not matched to a gene: 8. Germline V CDR1 and CDR2: MGHDK, SYGVNS. This CDR3 contains 15 residues. The CDR3 loop is CASSGGQGGLSPLHF. The CDR3 DNA reads TGTGCCAGCAGTGGTGGACAGGGAGGACTTTCACCCCTCCACTTT.

V is TRBV6-5 and J is TRBJ1-3; the D is unclear. CDR3 size: 14 residues. With 2 bases removed from V and 0 bases from J, the gap between germline ends came to 5 bases. Germline V gene data show CDR1 as MNHEY and CDR2 as SVGAGI. The CDR3 sequence: CASSYGSSGNTIYF. The CDR3 DNA reads TGTGCCAGCAGTTACGGGAGCTCTGGAAACACCATATATTTT.

This clone was seen a handful of times. V is TRBV29-1 and J is TRBJ2-1; 7 bases fit TRBD1. CDR3 length: 10 residues. Germline-derived CDR1 and CDR2 are SQVTM and ANQGSEA. Trimming cost V 6 bases and J 15 bases; bases outside gene matches: 8. The chain's CDR3 is CSVSDRVLFF. CDR3 in DNA: TGCAGCGTAAGTGACAGGGTCCTGTTCTTC.

The chain combines TRBV6-5 with TRBJ2-7; D remains ambiguous. Germline V gene data show CDR1 as MNHEY and CDR2 as SVGAGI. CDR3 length equals 13 residues. V was trimmed by 2 bases and J by 3 bases, leaving 8 bases between them. The CDR3 sequence: CASSYQPSYEQYF. The CDR3 DNA follows: TGTGCCAGCAGTTACCAGCCTAGCTACGAGCAGTACTTC.

This chain joins TRBV7-6 and TRBJ2-7; the match to TRBD1 covers 9 bases. Germline loops: CDR1 SGHVS, CDR2 FNYEAQ. The CDR3 runs to 16 residues. The V gene end was trimmed by 5 bases and the J gene end by 1 base; junction bases not matched to a gene: 9. The CDR3 loop reads CASSPVPGQGSYEQYF. The CDR3 DNA sequence: TGTGCCAGCAGCCCTGTCCCGGGACAGGGTTCCTACGAGCAGTACTTC.

The chain carries TRBV6-6 and TRBJ1-5, with D hard to call. This CDR3 has 13 amino acids. Per the germline V gene, CDR1 is MNHNY and CDR2 is SVGAGI (reference sequence). V lost 0 bases, J lost 3 bases, and 3 bases lay in between. The CDR3 protein is CASSYSHNQPQHF. The CDR3 region has the DNA TGTGCCAGCAGTTACTCTCACAATCAGCCCCAGCATTTT.

The chain is built from TRBV6-6 and TRBJ1-2; perhaps TRBD1 as D (6 bases). The CDR3 is 11 residues long. Germline V gene data show CDR1 as MNHNY and CDR2 as SVGAGI (reference sequence). Trimming removed 5 bases at V and 8 bases at J, with 9 bases between. The CDR3 spells CASSKGQGYTF. CDR3 nucleotide sequence: TGTGCCAGCAGTAAAGGACAGGGCTACACCTTC.

V gene TRBV7-6 combines with J gene TRBJ2-1; 7 bases map to TRBD2. This CDR3 is built from 15 residues. The germline CDR1 and CDR2 sequences are SGHVS and FNYEAQ. V lost 6 bases, J lost 3 bases, and 8 bases stayed unmatched. The CDR3 nucleotides are TGTGCCAGCAGAGCCGGGACTACAGACTACAATGAGCAGTTCTTC. This codes for CASRAGTTDYNEQFF.

The V and J genes are TRBV19 and TRBJ1-2; D is perhaps TRBD1 (5 bases). Germline V CDR1 and CDR2: LNHDA, SQIVND (reference sequence). The CDR3 consists of 14 residues. V was shortened by 3 bases and J by 8 bases, with 16 bases between the two germline ends. This chain's CDR3 is CASSINSGRGGYTF. The DNA for the CDR3 is TGTGCCAGTAGTATTAATTCAGGGCGAGGAGGCTACACCTTC.

V gene TRBV5-1 combines with J gene TRBJ2-7, with D perhaps matching TRBD2 (5 bases). The CDR3 loop spans 14 amino acids. Germline loops: CDR1 SGHRS, CDR2 YFSETQ. Trimming took off 4 bases at V and 2 bases at J, with 13 bases between the two ends. The CDR3 DNA reads as TGCGCCAGCAGCCCCTCCGGCGGGCCCTACGAGCAGTACTTC. Amino acid sequence: CASSPSGGPYEQYF.

The rearrangement uses TRBV15 and TRBJ2-7; a weak D match, TRBD1 (5 bases). Germline lookup yields CDR1 LNHNV and CDR2 YYDKDF (reference sequence). V was clipped by 9 bases and J by 4 bases, with 16 bases between them. CDR3 length: 13 residues. Here the CDR3 reads CATGSGGQYEQYF. The CDR3 DNA follows: TGTGCCACGGGCTCCGGTGGACAATACGAGCAGTACTTC. Filled out from reference TRBV15 and TRBJ2-7, the complete variable domain reads DAMVIQNPRYQVTQFGKPVTLSCSQTLNHNVMYWYQQKSSQAPKLLFHYYDKDFNNEADTPDNFQSRRPNTSFCFLDIRSPGLGDTAMYLCATGSGGQYEQYFGPGTRLTVT.

The chain uses TRBV4-1 and TRBJ2-7, with D possibly TRBD2 on 5 matching bases. The CDR3 has 13 amino acids. Looked up from germline, CDR1 is MGHRA and CDR2 is YSYEKL. V was trimmed by 4 bases and J by 9 bases, leaving 16 bases between them. The CDR3 sequence is CASSLARVERQYF. The CDR3 bases are TGCGCCAGCAGCCTGGCGCGGGTGGAACGGCAGTACTTC.

This clone has just one count. The rearrangement uses TRBV7-6 and TRBJ1-5; 7 bases agree with TRBD1. With V trimmed by 5 bases and J by 7 bases, 11 bases remained unmatched. The germline V gene has CDR1 SGHVS and CDR2 FNYEAQ. The CDR3 contains 15 residues. The CDR3 here is CASSPRGTDRQPQHF. CDR3 bases: TGTGCCAGCAGCCCGAGAGGGACAGATCGACAGCCCCAGCATTTT.

V and J are TRBV5-5 and TRBJ2-1, with D possibly being TRBD1 (6 bases). CDR3 length equals 15 residues. V lost 4 bases and J 2 bases, leaving 13 bases between the germline ends. CDR1 SGHKS and CDR2 YYEKEE come from the germline V gene (reference sequence). CDR3 amino acids: CASSRDNSPYNEQFF. CDR3 in DNA: TGTGCCAGCAGCCGGGACAATTCCCCCTACAATGAGCAGTTCTTC.